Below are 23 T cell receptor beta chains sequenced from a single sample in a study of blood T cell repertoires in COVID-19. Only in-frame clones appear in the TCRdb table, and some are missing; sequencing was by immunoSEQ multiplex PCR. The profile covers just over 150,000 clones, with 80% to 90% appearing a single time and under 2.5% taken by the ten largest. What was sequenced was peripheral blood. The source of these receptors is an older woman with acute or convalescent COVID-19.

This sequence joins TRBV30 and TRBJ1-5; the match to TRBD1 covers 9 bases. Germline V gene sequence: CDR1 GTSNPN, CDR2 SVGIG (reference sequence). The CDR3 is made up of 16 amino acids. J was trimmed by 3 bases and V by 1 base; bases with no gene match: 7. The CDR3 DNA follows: TGTGCCTGGAGTGGCCCCGGGACAGGGACCAATCAGCCCCAGCATTTT. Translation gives CAWSGPGTGTNQPQHF.

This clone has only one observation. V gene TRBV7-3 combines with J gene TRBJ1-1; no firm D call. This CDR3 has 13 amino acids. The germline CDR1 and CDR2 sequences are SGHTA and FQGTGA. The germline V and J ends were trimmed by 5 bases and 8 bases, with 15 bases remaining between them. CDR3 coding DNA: TGTGCCAGCAGCAAAACGCCACTAACGGAAGCTTTCTTT. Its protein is CASSKTPLTEAFF.

The CDR3 region has the DNA TGCAGTGCTAGTGGACCGACAGGGGGGCAGCCCCAGCATTTT. Protein: CSASGPTGGQPQHF. The V call is TRBV20-1, the J call TRBJ1-5; TRBD1 matches at 9 bases. From germline, CDR1 is DFQATT and CDR2 SNEGSKA (reference sequence). This CDR3 spans 14 amino acids. Germline trimming cut 3 bases from V and 7 bases from J; bases unmatched to any gene: 7.

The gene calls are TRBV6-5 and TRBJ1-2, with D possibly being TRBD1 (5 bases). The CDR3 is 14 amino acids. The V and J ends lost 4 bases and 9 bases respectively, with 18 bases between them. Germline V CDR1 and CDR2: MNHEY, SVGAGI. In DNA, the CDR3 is TGTGCCAGCAGTTCGGTACAGGAACGGGGGTGCTACACCTTC. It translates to CASSSVQERGCYTF.

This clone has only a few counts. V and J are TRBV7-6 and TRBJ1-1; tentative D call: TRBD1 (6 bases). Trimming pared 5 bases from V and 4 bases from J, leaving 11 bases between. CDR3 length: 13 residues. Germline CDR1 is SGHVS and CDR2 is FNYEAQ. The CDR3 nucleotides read TGTGCCAGCAGCCCCCAGGGGTCCACTGAAGCTTTCTTT. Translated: CASSPQGSTEAFF.

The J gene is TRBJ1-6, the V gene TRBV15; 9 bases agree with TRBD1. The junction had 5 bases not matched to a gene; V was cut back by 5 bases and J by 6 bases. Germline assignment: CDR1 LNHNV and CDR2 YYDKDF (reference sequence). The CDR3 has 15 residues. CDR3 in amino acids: CATSLRDRANSPLHF. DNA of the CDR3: TGTGCCACCAGCCTCCGGGACAGGGCTAATTCACCCCTCCACTTT.

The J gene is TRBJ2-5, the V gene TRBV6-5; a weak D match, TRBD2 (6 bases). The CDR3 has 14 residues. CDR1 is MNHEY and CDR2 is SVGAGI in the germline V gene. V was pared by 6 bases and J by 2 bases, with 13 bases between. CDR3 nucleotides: TGTGCCAGCAGAACCGGGACTGCTCAAGAGACCCAGTACTTC. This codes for CASRTGTAQETQYF.

The CDR3 sequence: CASRHWGGTDTQYF. The DNA for the CDR3 is TGTGCCAGCAGGCACTGGGGCGGCACAGATACGCAGTATTTT. The chain combines TRBV3-1 (or the pseudogene TRBV3-2) with TRBJ2-3; D is possibly TRBD1 (5 bases). With 6 bases removed from V and 1 base from J, the gap between germline ends came to 11 bases. CDR1 is LGHDT, CDR2 YNNKEL, per germline (reference sequence). CDR3 length: 14 residues.

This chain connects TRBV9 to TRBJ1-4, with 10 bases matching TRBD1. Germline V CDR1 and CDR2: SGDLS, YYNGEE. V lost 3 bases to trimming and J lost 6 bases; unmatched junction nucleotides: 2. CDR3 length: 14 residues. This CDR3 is CASSGGQGHEKLFF. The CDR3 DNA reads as TGTGCCAGCAGCGGGGGACAGGGGCATGAAAAACTGTTTTTT.

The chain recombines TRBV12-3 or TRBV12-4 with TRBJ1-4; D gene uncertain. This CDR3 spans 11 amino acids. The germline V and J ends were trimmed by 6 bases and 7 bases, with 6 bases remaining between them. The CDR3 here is CASSLVEKLFF. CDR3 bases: TGTGCCAGCAGCCTAGTTGAAAAACTGTTTTTT.

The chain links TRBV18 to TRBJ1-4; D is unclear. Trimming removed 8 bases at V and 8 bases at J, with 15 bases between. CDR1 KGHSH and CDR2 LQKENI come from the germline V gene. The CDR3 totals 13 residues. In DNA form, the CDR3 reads TGTGCCAGCACGGAGCGGGGAACCGAAAAACTGTTTTTT. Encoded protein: CASTERGTEKLFF.

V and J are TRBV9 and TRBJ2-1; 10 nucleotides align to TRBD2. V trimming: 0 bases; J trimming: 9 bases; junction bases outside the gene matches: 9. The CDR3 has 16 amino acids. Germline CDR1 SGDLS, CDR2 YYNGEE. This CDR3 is CASSVAGAGGPGEQFF. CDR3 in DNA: TGTGCCAGCAGCGTAGCGGGAGCGGGGGGGCCCGGTGAGCAGTTCTTC. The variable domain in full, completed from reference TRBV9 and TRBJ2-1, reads DSGVTQTPKHLITATGQRVTLRCSPRSGDLSVYWYQQSLDQGLQFLIQYYNGEERAKGNILERFSAQQFPDLHSELNLSSLELGDSALYFCASSVAGAGGPGEQFFGPGTRLTVL.

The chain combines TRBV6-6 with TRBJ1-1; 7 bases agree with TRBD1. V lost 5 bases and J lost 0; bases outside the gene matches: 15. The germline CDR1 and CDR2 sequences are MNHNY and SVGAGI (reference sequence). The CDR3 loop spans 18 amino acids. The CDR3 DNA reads TGTGCCAGCAGTCGCGCTATCGGGGACAGAACCATGAACACTGAAGCTTTCTTT. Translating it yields CASSRAIGDRTMNTEAFF.

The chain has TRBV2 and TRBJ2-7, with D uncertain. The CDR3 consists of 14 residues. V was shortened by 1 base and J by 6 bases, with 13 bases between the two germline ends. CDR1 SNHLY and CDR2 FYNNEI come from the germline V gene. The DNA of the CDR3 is TGTGCCAGCAGTGAAGATAGCCCCATCCTCGAGCAGTACTTC. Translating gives CASSEDSPILEQYF.

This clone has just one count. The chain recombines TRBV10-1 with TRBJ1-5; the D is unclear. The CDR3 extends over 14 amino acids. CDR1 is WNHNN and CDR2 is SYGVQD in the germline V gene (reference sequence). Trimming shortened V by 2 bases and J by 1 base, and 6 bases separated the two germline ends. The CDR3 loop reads CASSEGGSNQPQHF. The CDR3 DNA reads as TGCGCCAGCAGTGAGGGAGGAAGCAATCAGCCCCAGCATTTT.

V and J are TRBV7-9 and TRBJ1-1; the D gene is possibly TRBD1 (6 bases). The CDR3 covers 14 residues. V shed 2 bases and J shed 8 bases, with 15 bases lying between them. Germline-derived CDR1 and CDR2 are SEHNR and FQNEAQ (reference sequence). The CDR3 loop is CASSLPGHRLEAFF. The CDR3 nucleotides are TGTGCCAGCAGCTTACCGGGACACCGCTTGGAAGCTTTCTTT.

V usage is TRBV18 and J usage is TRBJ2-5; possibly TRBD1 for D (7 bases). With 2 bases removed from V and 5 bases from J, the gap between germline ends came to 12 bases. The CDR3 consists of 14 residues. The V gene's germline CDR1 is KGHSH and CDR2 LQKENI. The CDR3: CASSPGGGGETQYF. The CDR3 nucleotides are TGTGCCAGCTCACCAGGAGGGGGCGGGGAGACCCAGTACTTC.

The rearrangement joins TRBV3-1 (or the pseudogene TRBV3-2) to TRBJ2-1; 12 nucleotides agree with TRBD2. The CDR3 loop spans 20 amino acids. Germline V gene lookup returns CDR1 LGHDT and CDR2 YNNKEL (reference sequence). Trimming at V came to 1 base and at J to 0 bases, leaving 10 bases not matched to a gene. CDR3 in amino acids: CASSQGQGATSGSSYNEQFF. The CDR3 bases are TGTGCCAGCAGCCAAGGACAGGGGGCGACTAGCGGGAGCTCCTACAATGAGCAGTTCTTC.

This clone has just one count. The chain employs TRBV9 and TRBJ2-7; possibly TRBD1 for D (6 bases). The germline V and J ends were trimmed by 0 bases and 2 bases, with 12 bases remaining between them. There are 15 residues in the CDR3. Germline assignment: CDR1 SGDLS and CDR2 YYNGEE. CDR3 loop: CASSVGPDRTYEQYF. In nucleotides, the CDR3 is TGTGCCAGCAGCGTAGGGCCAGACAGGACCTACGAGCAGTACTTC. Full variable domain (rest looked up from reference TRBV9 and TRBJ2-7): DSGVTQTPKHLITATGQRVTLRCSPRSGDLSVYWYQQSLDQGLQFLIQYYNGEERAKGNILERFSAQQFPDLHSELNLSSLELGDSALYFCASSVGPDRTYEQYFGPGTRLTVT.

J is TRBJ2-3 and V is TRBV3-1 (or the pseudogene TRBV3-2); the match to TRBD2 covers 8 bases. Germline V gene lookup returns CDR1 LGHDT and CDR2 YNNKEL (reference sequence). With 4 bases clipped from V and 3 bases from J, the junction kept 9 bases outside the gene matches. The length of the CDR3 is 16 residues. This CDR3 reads CASSRRGVARTDTQYF. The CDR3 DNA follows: TGTGCCAGCAGCCGGCGGGGGGTAGCGAGGACAGATACGCAGTATTTT.

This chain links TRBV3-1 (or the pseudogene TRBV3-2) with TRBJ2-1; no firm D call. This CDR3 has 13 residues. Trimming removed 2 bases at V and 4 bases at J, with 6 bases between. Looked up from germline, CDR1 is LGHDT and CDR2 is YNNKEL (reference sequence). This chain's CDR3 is CASSQTRYNEQFF. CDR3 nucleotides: TGTGCCAGCAGCCAAACGAGATACAATGAGCAGTTCTTC.

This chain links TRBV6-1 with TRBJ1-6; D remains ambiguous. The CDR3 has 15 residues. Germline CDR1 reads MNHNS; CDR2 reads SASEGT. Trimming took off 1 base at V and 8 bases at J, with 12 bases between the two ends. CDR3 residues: CASSEGPEFYSPLHF. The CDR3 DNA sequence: TGTGCCAGCAGTGAAGGCCCAGAATTCTATTCACCCCTCCACTTT.

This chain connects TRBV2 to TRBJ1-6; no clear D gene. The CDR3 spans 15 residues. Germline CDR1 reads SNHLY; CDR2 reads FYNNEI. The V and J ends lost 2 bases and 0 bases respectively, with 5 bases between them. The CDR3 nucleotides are TGTGCCAGCAGTGAACATAGCTCCTATAATTCACCCCTCCACTTT. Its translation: CASSEHSSYNSPLHF. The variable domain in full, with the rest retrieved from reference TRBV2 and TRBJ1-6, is EPEVTQTPSHQVTQMGQEVILRCVPISNHLYFYWYRQILGQKVEFLVSFYNNEISEKSEIFDDQFSVERPDGSNFTLKIRSTKLEDSAMYFCASSEHSSYNSPLHFGNGTRLTVT.